This T cell receptor beta chain comes out of a study of OX40 agonist ivuxolimab in advanced cancers. As regards this clone: Its antigen is not known.

Sequenced by immunoSEQ multiplex PCR; TCRdb stores in-frame clones only, minus some. This sample has 45,000 to 60,000 clones, with around 89% found just once. Findings of the study overall: Some patients without response likewise showed low normalized clonal expansion.

V shed 3 bases and J 2 bases; nucleotides not matched to a gene: 9. CDR1 is MGHRA, CDR2 YSYEKL, per germline. This CDR3 is built from 17 residues. The chain couples TRBV4-1 to TRBJ2-3; 9 nucleotides agree with TRBD2. This sequence originates from an adult with an advanced solid tumor such as melanoma, head and neck, liver or kidney cancer. The sequencing here drew on CD4+ or CD8+ T cells sorted from blood, taken in a trial of the OX40 agonist ivuxolimab. This chain's CDR3 is CASSQLGGGRDTDTQYF. DNA of the CDR3: TGCGCCAGCAGCCAGTTAGGTGGCGGGAGGGACACAGATACGCAGTATTTT.